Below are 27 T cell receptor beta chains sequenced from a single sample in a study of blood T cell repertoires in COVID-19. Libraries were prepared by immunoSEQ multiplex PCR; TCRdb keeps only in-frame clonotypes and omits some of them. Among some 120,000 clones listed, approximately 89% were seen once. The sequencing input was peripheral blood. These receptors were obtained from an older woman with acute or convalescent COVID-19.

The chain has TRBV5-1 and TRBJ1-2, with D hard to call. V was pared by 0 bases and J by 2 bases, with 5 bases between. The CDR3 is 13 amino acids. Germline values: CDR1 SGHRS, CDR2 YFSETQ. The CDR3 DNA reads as TGCGCCAGCAGCTTGGACAGCAACTATGGCTACACCTTC. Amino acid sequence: CASSLDSNYGYTF. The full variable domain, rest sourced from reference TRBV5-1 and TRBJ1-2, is KAGVTQTPRYLIKTRGQQVTLSCSPISGHRSVSWYQQTPGQGLQFLFEYFSETQRNKGNFPGRFSGRQFSNSRSEMNVSTLELGDSALYLCASSLDSNYGYTFGSGTRLTVV.

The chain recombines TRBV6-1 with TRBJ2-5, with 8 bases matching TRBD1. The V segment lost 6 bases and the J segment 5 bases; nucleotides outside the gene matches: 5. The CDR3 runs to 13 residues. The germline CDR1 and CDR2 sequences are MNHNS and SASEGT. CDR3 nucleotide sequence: TGTGCCAGCAGCAGCCGGGACAGGGAGACCCAGTACTTC. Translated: CASSSRDRETQYF.

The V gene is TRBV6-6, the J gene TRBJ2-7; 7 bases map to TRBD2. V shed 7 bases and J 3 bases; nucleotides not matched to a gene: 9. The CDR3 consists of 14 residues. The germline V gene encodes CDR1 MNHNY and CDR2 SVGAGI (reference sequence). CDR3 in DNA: TGTGCCAGCAATAAAGCGGGATTCGTCTACGAGCAGTACTTC. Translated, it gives CASNKAGFVYEQYF.

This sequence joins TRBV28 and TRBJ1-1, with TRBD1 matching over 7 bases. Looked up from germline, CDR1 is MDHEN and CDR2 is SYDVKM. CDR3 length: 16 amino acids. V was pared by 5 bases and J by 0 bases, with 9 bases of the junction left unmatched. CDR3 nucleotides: TGTGCCAGCAGTCTAAGGACAGGTTTTATGAACACTGAAGCTTTCTTT. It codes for CASSLRTGFMNTEAFF.

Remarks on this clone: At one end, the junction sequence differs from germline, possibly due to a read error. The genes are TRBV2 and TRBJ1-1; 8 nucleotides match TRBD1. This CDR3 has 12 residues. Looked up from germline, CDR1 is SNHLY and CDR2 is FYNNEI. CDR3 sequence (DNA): TGTGCCGGCAGGGGGCGAAACACTGAAGCTTTCTTT. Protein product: CAGRGRNTEAFF.

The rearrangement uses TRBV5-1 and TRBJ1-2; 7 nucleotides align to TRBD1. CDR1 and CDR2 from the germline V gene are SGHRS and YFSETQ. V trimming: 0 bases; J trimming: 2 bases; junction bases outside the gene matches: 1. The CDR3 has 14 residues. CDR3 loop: CASSLEGGNYGYTF. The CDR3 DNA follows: TGCGCCAGCAGCTTGGAAGGGGGCAACTATGGCTACACCTTC.

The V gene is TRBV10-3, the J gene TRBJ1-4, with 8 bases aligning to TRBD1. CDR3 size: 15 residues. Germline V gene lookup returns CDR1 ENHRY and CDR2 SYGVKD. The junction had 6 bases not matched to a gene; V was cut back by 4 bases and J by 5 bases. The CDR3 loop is CAISGATGVNEKLFF. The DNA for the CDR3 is TGTGCCATCAGTGGGGCGACAGGGGTAAATGAAAAACTGTTTTTT.

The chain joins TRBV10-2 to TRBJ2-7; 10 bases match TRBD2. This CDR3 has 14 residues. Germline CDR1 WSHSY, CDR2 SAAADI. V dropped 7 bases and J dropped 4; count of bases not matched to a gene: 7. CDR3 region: CASKKLAGFYEQYF. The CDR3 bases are TGCGCCAGCAAGAAACTAGCGGGATTTTACGAGCAGTACTTC.

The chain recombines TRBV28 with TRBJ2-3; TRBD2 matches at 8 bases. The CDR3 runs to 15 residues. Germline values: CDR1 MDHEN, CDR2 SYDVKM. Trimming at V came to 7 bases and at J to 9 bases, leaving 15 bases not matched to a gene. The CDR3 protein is CASNPGLVTAGTQYF. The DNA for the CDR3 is TGTGCCAGCAATCCGGGACTAGTCACAGCAGGAACGCAGTATTTT.

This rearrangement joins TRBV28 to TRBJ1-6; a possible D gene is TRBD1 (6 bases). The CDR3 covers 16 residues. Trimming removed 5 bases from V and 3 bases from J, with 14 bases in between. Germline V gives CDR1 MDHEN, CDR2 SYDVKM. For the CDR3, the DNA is TGTGCCAGCAGTACCAAGACAGGAAGCTATAATTCACCCCTCCACTTT. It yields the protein CASSTKTGSYNSPLHF.

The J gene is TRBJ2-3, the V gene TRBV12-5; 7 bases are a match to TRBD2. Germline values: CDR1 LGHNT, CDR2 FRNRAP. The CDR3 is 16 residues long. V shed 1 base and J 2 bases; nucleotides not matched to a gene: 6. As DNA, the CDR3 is TGTGCTAGTGGTTTGGGATCTAGCGGTACCACAGATACGCAGTATTTT. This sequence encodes CASGLGSSGTTDTQYF.

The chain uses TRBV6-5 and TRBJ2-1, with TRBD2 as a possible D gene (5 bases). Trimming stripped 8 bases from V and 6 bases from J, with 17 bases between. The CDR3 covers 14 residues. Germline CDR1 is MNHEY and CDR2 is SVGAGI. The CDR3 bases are TGTGCCAGCTCCTCTAGGACTGCCGGCAATGAGCAGTTCTTC. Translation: CASSSRTAGNEQFF.

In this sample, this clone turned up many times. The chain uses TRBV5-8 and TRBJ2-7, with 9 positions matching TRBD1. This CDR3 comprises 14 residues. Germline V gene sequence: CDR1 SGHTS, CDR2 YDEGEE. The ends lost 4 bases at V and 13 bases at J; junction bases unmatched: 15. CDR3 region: CASSLRDRVFGAYF. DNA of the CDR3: TGTGCCAGCAGCCTCCGGGACAGGGTTTTTGGTGCATACTTC.

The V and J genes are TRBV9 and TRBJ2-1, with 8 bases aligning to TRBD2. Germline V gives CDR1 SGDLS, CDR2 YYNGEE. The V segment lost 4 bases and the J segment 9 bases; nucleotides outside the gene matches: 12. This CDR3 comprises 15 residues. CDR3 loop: CASSLNSGVAGEQFF. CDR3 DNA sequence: TGTGCCAGCAGCCTTAATAGCGGGGTAGCAGGTGAGCAGTTCTTC.

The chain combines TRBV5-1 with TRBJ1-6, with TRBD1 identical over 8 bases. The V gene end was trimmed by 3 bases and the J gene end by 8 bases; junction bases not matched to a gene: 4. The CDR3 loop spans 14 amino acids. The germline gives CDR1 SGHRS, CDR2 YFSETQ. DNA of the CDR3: TGCGCCAGCAGCTATCAGGGGGCTGATTCACCCCTCCACTTT. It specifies CASSYQGADSPLHF.

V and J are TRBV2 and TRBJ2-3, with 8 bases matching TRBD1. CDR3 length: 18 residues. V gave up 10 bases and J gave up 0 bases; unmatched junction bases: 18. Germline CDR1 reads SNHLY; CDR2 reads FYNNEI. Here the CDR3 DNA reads TGTGCCACCCGGGACAGGAGCAGTATCTACACTAGCACAGATACGCAGTATTTT. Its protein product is CATRDRSSIYTSTDTQYF.

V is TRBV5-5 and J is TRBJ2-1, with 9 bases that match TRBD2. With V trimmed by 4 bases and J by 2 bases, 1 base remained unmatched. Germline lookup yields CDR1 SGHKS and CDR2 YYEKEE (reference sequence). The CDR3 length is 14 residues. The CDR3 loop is CASSRTSAYNEQFF. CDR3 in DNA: TGTGCCAGCAGCCGGACTAGCGCCTACAATGAGCAGTTCTTC. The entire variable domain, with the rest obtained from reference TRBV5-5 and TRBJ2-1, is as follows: DAGVTQSPTHLIKTRGQQVTLRCSPISGHKSVSWYQQVLGQGPQFIFQYYEKEERGRGNFPDRFSARQFPNYSSELNVNALLLGDSALYLCASSRTSAYNEQFFGPGTRLTVL.

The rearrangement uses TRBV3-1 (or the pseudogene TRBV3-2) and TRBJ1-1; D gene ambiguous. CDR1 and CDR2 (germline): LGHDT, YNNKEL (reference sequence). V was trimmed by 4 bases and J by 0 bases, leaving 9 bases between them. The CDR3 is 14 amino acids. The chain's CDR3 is CASSLRALNTEAFF. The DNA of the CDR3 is TGTGCCAGCAGCCTGCGAGCATTGAACACTGAAGCTTTCTTT.

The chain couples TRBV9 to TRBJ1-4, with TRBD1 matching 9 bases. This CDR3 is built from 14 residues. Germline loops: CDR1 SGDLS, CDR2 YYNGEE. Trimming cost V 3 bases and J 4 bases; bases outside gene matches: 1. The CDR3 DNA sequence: TGTGCCAGCAGCGCGGGACAGGGTAATGAAAAACTGTTTTTT. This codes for CASSAGQGNEKLFF.

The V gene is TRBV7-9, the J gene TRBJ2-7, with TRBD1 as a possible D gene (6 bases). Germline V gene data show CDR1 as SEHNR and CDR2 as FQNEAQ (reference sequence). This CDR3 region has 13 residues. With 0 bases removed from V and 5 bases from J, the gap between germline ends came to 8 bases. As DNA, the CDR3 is TGTGCCAGCAGCTTAGCACAGGGCCACGAGCAGTACTTC. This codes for CASSLAQGHEQYF.

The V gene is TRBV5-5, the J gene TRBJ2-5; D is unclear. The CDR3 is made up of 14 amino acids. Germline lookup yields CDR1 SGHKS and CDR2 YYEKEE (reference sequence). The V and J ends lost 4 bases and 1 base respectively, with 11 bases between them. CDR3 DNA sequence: TGTGCCAGCAGCCCCACAGAGTCCCAAGAGACCCAGTACTTC. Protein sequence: CASSPTESQETQYF.

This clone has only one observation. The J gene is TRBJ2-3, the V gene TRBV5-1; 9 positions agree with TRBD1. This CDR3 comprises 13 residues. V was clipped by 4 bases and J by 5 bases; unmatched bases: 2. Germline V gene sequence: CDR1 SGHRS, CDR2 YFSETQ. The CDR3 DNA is TGCGCCAGCAGCCCGACAGGGGGAGATACGCAGTATTTT. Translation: CASSPTGGDTQYF.

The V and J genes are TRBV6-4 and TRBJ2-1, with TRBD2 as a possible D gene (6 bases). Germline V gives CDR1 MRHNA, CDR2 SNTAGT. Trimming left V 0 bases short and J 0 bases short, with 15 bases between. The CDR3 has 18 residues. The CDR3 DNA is TGTGCCAGCAGTGACTCCCCTAATAGCGGCACCTCCTACAATGAGCAGTTCTTC. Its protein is CASSDSPNSGTSYNEQFF.

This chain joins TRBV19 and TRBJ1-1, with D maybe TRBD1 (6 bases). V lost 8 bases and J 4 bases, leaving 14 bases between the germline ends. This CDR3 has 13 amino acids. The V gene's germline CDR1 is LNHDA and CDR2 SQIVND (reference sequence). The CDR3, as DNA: TGTGCCAGTGGGAGGGGGGCTGGCACTGAAGCTTTCTTT. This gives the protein CASGRGAGTEAFF.

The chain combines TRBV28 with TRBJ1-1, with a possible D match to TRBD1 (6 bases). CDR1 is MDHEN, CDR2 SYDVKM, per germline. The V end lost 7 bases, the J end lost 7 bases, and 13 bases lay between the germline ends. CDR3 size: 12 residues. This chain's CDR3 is CASTPDRLEAFF. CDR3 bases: TGTGCCAGCACCCCGGACAGACTTGAAGCTTTCTTT.

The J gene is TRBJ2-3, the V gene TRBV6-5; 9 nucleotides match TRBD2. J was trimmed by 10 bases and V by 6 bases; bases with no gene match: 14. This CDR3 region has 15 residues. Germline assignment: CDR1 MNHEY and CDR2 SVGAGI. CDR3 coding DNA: TGTGCCAGCAGCCCAAGGGGGGCGGGAGGGACGGCGCAGTATTTT. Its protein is CASSPRGAGGTAQYF.

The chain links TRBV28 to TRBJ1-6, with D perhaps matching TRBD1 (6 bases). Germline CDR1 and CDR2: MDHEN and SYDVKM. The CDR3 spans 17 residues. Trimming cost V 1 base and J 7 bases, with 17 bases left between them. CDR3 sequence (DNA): TGTGCCAGCAGTTTATCAACGACAGTGGGGACAAATTCACCCCTCCACTTT. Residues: CASSLSTTVGTNSPLHF.